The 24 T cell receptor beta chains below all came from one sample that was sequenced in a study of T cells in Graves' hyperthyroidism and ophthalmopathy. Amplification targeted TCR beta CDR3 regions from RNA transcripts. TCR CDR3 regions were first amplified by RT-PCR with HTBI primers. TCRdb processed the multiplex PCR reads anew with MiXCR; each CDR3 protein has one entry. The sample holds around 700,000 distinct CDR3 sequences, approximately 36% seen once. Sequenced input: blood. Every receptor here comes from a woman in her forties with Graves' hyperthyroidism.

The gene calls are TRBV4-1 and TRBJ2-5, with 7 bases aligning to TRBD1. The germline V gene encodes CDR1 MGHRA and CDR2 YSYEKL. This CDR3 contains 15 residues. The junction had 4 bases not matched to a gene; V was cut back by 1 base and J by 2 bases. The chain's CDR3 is CASSQVGGRQETQYF. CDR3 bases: TGCGCCAGCAGCCAAGTAGGGGGCCGGCAAGAGACCCAGTACTTC.

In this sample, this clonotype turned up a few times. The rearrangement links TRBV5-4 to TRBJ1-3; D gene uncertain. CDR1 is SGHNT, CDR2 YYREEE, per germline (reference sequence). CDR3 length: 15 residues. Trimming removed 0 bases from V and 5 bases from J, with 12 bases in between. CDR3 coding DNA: TGTGCCAGCAGCTTGGATCCGGACGGACGAAACACCATATATTTT. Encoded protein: CASSLDPDGRNTIYF.

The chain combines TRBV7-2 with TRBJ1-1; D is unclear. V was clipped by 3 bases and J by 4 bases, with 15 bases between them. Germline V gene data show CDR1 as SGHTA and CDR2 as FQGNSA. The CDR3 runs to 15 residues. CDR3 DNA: TGTGCCAGCAGCTTGAGCACGGGGTTGGGCACTGAAGCTTTCTTT. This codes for CASSLSTGLGTEAFF.

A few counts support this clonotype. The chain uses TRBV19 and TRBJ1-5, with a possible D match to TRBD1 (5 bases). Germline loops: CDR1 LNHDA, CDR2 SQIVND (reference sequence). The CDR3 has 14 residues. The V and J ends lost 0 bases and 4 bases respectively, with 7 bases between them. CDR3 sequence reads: CASSIENRNQPQHF. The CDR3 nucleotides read TGTGCCAGTAGTATAGAAAACAGGAATCAGCCCCAGCATTTT.

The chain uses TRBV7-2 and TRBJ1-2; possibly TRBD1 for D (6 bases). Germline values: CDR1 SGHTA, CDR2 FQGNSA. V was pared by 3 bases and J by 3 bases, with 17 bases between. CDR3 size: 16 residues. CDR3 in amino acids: CASSFGLDRWDYGYTF. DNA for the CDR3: TGTGCCAGCAGCTTTGGCCTTGACAGGTGGGACTATGGCTACACCTTC.

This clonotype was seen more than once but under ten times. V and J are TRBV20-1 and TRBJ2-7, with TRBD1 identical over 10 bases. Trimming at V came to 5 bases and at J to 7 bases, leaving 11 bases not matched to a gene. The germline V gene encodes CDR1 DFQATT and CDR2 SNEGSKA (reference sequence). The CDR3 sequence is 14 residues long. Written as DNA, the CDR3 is TGCAGTGCTCATTCCGGGACAGGGGACCTAGAGCAGTACTTC. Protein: CSAHSGTGDLEQYF.

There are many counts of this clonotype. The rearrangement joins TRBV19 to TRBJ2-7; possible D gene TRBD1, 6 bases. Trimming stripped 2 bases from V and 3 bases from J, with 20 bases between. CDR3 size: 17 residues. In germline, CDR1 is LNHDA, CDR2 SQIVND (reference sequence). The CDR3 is CASSISRQVRMGYEQYF. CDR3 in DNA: TGTGCCAGTAGTATAAGCCGACAGGTACGGATGGGCTACGAGCAGTACTTC.

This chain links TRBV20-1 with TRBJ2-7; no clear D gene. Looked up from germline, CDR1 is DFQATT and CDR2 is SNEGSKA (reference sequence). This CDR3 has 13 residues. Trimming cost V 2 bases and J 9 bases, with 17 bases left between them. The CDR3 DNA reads TGCAGTGCTAGACCCCCCGGGTACGCAGGGCAGTACTTC. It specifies CSARPPGYAGQYF.

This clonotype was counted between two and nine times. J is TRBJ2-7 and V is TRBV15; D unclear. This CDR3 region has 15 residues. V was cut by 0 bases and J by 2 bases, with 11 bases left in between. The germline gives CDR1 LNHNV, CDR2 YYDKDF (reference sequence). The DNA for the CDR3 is TGTGCCACCAGCAGAGATCACGGTAACCCCTACGAGCAGTACTTC. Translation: CATSRDHGNPYEQYF.

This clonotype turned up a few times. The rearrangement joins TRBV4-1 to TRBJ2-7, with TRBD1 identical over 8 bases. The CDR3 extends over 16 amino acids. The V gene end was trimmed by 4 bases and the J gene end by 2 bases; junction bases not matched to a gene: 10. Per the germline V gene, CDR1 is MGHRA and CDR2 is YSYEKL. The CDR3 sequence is CASSPIRTGRTYEQYF. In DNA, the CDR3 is TGCGCCAGCAGCCCCATCCGGACAGGGAGGACCTACGAGCAGTACTTC.

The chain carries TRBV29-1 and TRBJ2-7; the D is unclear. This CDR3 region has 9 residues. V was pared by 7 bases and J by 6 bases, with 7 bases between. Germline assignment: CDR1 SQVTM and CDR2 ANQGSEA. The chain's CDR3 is CSETGEQYF. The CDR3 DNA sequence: TGCAGCGAGACTGGCGAGCAGTACTTC.

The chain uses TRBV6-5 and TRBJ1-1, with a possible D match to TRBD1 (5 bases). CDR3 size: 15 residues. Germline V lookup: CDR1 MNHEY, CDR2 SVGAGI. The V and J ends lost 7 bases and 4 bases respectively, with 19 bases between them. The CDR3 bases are TGTGCCAGCAACCGGCAGGGCCCTAAGAGCACTGAAGCTTTCTTT. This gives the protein CASNRQGPKSTEAFF.

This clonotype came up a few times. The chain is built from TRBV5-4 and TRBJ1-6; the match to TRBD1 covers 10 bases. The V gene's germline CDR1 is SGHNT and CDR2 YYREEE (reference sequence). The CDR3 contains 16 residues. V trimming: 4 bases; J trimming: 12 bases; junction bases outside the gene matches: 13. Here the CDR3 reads CASSNRDRGLVEPLHF. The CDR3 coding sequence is TGTGCCAGCAGCAACCGGGACAGGGGCCTGGTCGAACCCCTCCACTTT.

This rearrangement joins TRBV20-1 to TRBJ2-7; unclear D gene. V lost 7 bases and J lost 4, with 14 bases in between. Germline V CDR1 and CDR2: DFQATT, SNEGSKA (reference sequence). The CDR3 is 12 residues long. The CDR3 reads CSVLFGRYEQYF. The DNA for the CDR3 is TGCAGTGTCCTATTCGGAAGGTACGAGCAGTACTTC.

Here the CDR3 DNA reads TGTGCCAGCAGCATTTCGGGGGGCTCTTCACCCCTCCACTTT. Its translation: CASSISGGSSPLHF. This chain joins TRBV9 and TRBJ1-6; D perhaps matches TRBD1 (6 bases). V lost 4 bases to trimming and J lost 9 bases, with 14 bases between them. Germline CDR1 is SGDLS and CDR2 is YYNGEE. The CDR3 extends over 14 amino acids. The full variable domain, its missing parts supplied by reference TRBV9 and TRBJ1-6, is DSGVTQTPKHLITATGQRVTLRCSPRSGDLSVYWYQQSLDQGLQFLIQYYNGEERAKGNILERFSAQQFPDLHSELNLSSLELGDSALYFCASSISGGSSPLHFGNGTRLTVT.

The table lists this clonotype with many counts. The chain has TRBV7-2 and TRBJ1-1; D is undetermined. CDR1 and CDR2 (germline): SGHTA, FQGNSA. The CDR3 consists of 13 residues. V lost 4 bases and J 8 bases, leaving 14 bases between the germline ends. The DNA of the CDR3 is TGTGCCAGCAGCTCCTACGGACGATCCGAAGCTTTCTTT. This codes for CASSSYGRSEAFF.

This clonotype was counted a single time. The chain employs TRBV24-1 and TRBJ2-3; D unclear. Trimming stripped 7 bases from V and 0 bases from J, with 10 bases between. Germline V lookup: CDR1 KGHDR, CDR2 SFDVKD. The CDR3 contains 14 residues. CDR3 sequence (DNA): TGTGCCACCAGAAGCAGGCAAAGCACAGATACGCAGTATTTT. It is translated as CATRSRQSTDTQYF.

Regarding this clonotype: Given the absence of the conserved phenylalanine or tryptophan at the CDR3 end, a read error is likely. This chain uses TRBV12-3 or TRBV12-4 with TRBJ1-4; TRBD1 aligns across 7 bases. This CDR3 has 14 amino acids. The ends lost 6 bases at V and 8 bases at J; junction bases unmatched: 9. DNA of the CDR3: TGTGCCAGCAGCACTAGGGGGCTCTCCGAAAAACTGTTTCTT. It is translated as CASSTRGLSEKLFL.

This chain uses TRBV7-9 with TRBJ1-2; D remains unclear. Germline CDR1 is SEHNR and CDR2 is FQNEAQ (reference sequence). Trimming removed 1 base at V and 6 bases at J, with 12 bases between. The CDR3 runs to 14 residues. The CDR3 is CASSLVEGTNGYTF. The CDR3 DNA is TGTGCCAGCAGCTTAGTGGAGGGCACGAATGGCTACACCTTC.

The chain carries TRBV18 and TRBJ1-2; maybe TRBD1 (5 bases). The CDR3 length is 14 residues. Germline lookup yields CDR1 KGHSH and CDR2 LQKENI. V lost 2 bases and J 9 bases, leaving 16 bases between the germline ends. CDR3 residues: CASSPSGPTTSYTF. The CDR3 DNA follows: TGTGCCAGCTCACCATCGGGGCCAACAACCAGCTACACCTTC.

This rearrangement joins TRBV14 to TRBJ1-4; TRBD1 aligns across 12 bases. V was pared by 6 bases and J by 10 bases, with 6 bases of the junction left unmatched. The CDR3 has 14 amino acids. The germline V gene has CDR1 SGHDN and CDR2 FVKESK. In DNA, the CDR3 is TGTGCCAGCAGTCCAGGGACAGGGGGCGGAAAACTGTTTTTT. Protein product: CASSPGTGGGKLFF.

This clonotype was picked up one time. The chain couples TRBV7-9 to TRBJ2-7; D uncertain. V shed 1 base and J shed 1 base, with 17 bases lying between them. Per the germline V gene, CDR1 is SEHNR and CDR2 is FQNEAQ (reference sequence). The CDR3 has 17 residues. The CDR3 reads CASSLGVGLTESYEQYF. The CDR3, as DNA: TGTGCCAGCAGCTTAGGGGTAGGCCTTACAGAGTCCTACGAGCAGTACTTC.

The CDR3, as DNA: TGTGCCAGCCAAGATGGGCGGGGAGAGACCCAGTACTTC. Its protein is CASQDGRGETQYF. The chain uses TRBV25-1 and TRBJ2-5; D perhaps matches TRBD2 (6 bases). Trimming cost V 8 bases and J 4 bases, with 14 bases left between them. The CDR3 has 13 residues. CDR1 is MGHDK, CDR2 SYGVNS, per germline.

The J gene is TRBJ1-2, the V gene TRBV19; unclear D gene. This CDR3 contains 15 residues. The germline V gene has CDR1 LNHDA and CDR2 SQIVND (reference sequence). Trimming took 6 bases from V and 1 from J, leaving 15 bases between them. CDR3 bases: TGTGCCAGTAGAAGGCAATACGACGGTAACTATGGCTACACCTTC. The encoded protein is CASRRQYDGNYGYTF.